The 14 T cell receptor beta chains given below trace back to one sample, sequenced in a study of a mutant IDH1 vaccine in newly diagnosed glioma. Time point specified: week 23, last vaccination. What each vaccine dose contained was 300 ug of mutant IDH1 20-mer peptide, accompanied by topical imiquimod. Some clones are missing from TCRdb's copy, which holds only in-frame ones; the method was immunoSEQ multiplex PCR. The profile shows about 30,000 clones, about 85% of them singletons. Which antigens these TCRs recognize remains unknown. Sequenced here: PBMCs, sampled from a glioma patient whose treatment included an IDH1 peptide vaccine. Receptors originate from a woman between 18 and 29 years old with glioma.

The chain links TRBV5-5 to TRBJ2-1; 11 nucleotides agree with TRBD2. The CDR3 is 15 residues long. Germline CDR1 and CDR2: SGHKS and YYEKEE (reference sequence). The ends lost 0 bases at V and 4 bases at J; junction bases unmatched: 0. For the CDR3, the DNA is TGTGCCAGCAGCTTGGGACTAGCGGGATACAATGAGCAGTTCTTC. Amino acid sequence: CASSLGLAGYNEQFF.

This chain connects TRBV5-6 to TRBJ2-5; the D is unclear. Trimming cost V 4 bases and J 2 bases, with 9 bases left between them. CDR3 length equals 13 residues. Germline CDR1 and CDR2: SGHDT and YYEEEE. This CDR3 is CASSAAEQETQYF. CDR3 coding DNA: TGTGCCAGCAGCGCGGCGGAACAAGAGACCCAGTACTTC.

DNA for the CDR3: TGTGCCAGCAGCTTAGAGGCAGGGGGCTCCTACGAGCAGTACTTC. Protein product: CASSLEAGGSYEQYF. This sequence joins TRBV7-9 and TRBJ2-7; the match to TRBD1 covers 7 bases. The junction had 3 bases not matched to a gene; V was cut back by 1 base and J by 0 bases. This CDR3 has 15 residues. From germline, CDR1 is SEHNR and CDR2 FQNEAQ (reference sequence).

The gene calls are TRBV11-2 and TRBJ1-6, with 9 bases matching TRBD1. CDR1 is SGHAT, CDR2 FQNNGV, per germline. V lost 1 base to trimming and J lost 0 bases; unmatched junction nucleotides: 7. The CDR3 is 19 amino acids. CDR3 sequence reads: CASSLGDRDSSSYNSPLHF. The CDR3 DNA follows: TGTGCCAGCAGCTTAGGGGACAGGGATTCGAGCTCCTATAATTCACCCCTCCACTTT.

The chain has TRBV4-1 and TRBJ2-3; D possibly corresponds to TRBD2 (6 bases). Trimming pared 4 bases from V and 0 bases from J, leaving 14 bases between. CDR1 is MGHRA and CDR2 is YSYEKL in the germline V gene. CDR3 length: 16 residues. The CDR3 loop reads CASSLSTSRSTDTQYF. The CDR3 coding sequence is TGCGCCAGCAGCCTTAGCACTAGCAGGAGCACAGATACGCAGTATTTT.

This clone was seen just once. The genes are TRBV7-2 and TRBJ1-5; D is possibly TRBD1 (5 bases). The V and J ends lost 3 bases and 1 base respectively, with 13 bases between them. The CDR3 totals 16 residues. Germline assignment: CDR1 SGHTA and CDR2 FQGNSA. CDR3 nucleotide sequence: TGTGCCAGCAGCTTGGGAGGGCAGGGAAGCAATCAGCCCCAGCATTTT. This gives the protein CASSLGGQGSNQPQHF.

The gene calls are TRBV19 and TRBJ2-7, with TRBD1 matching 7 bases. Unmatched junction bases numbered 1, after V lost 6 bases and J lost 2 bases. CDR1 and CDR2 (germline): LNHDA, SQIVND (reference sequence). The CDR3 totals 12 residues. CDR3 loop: CASRTGAYEQYF. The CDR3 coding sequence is TGTGCCAGTAGAACAGGGGCCTACGAGCAGTACTTC. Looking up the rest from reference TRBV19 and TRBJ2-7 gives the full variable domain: DGGITQSPKYLFRKEGQNVTLSCEQNLNHDAMYWYRQDPGQGLRLIYYSQIVNDFQKGDIAEGYSVSREKKESFPLTVTSAQKNPTAFYLCASRTGAYEQYFGPGTRLTVT.

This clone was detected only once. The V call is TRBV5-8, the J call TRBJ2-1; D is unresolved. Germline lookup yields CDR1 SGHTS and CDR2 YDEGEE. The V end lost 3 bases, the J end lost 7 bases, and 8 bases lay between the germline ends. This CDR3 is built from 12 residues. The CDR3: CASSSFRNEQFF. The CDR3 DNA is TGTGCCAGCAGCTCCTTCAGGAATGAGCAGTTCTTC.

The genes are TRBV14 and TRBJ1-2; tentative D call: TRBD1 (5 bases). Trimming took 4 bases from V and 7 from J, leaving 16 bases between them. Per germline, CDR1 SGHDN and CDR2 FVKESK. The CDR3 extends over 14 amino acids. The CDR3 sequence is CASSLSWGFGGYTF. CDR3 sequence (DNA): TGTGCCAGCAGCCTGAGTTGGGGGTTCGGTGGCTACACCTTC.

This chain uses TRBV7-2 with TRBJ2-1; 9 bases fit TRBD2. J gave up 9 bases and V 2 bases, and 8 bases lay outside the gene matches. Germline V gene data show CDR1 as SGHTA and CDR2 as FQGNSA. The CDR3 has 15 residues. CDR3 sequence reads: CASSLRSSGNSEQFF. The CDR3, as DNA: TGTGCCAGCAGCTTAAGGTCTAGCGGGAATAGTGAGCAGTTCTTC.

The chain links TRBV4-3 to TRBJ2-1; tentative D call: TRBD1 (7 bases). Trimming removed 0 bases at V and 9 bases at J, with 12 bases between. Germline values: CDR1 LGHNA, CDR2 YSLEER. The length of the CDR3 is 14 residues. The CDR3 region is CASSQDPQGGEQFF. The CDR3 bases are TGCGCCAGCAGCCAAGATCCGCAGGGGGGTGAGCAGTTCTTC.

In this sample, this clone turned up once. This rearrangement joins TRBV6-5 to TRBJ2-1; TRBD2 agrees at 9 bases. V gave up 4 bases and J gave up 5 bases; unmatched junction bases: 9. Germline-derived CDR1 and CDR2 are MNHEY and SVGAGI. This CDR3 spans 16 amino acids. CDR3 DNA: TGTGCCAGCAGTTTCATAGCGGGGGCTATAAACAATGAGCAGTTCTTC. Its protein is CASSFIAGAINNEQFF.

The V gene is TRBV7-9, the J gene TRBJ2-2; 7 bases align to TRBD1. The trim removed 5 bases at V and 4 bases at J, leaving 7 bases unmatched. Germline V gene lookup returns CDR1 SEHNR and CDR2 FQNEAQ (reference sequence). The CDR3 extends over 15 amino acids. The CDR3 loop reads CASSGRQGSTGELFF. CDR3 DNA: TGTGCCAGCAGCGGACGACAGGGTTCCACCGGGGAGCTGTTTTTT.

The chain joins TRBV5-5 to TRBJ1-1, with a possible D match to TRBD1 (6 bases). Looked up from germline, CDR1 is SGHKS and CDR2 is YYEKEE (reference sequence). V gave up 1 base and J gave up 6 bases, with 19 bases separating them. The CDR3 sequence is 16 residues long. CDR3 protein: CASSLSFIRGRAEAFF. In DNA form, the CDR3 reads TGTGCCAGCAGCTTGTCTTTCATCAGGGGTCGGGCTGAAGCTTTCTTT.